The T cell receptor (beta chain) under discussion was sequenced for a study of Graves' ophthalmopathy and Graves' hyperthyroidism. Scientists amplified the TCR beta CDR3 regions from RNA transcripts. Second-round multiplex PCR followed a first-round RT-PCR using HTBI primers. TCRdb re-called the multiplex PCR reads with MiXCR, one entry per CDR3 protein. Of about 700,000 distinct CDR3 sequences listed, roughly 41% were seen once; the top ten hold more than 2.5%. The germline V and J ends were trimmed by 6 bases and 6 bases, with 12 bases remaining between them. CDR3 length: 13 amino acids. Germline lookup yields CDR1 MNHEY and CDR2 SVGAGI.

V usage is TRBV6-5 and J usage is TRBJ1-5; tentative D call: TRBD1 (6 bases). Sequenced sample: peripheral blood. This TCR was sampled from an adult man with Graves' ophthalmopathy. CDR3 amino acids: CASSSRGSQPQHF. In DNA form, the CDR3 reads TGTGCCAGCAGCTCGAGGGGGAGTCAGCCCCAGCATTTT.